This is a list of T cell receptor beta chains from one sample in a study of regulatory T cells in long-lasting Graves disease. TCRdb used MiXCR to reprocess the multiplex PCR reads, holding one entry per CDR3 protein. The data hold a few hundred thousand distinct CDR3 sequences, with about 12% observed a single time. The data also belong to a second study, concerning T cells in Graves' hyperthyroidism and ophthalmopathy.

Sequencing was performed on peripheral blood mononuclear cells (PBMCs), taken at new diagnosis, from a patient treated with antithyroid drugs. The receptors were sampled from a young woman with Graves disease. The CDR3 runs from the conserved cysteine through the conserved F or W. A D gene is named only where the DNA matches it firmly. Not every row has a clone size; where given, it reads once, few, many or a size class.

size	D	length	V	J	DNA	CDR3
many	TRBD1	14	TRBV20-1	TRBJ2-5	TGCAGTGCTCGGTGGACAGGGCGTGAAGAGACCCAGTACTTC	CSARWTGREETQYF
.	TRBD2	14	TRBV5-4	TRBJ2-7	TGTGCCAGCAACCCGGGACTAGCGGGAGACGAGCAGTACTTC	CASNPGLAGDEQYF
many	.	15	TRBV7-8	TRBJ2-3	TGTGCCAGCAGCTTCGGAACGAGGAGGACAGATACGCAGTATTTT	CASSFGTRRTDTQYF
many	.	14	TRBV4-3	TRBJ1-1	TGCGCCAGCAGCCAAGAAGGCTCTCACACTGAAGCTTTCTTT	CASSQEGSHTEAFF
many	.	12	TRBV28	TRBJ2-5	TGTGCCAGCCGGAGTACTCAAGAGACCCAGTACTTC	CASRSTQETQYF
many	.	14	TRBV27	TRBJ2-2	TGTGCCAGCAGTCCTTTAGGGAGCACCGGGGAGCTGTTTTTT	CASSPLGSTGELFF
many	.	16	TRBV7-2	TRBJ2-3	TGTGCCAGCAGCTTAGCGCGTCGGGGGTCTGTAGATACGCAGTATTTT	CASSLARRGSVDTQYF
many	.	14	TRBV27	TRBJ2-1	TGTGCCAGCAGTCAAACCCAGGGGTGGTATGAGCAGTTCTTC	CASSQTQGWYEQFF
few	.	11	TRBV7-2	TRBJ2-2	TGTGCCAGCCAATCCCTCACCGAGCTGTTTTTT	CASQSLTELFF
many	TRBD2	14	TRBV7-2	TRBJ2-7	TGTGCCAGCAGCTTCGTCAGCGGGGACTACGAGCAGTACTTC	CASSFVSGDYEQYF
many	.	13	TRBV12-3/TRBV12-4	TRBJ2-7	TGTGCCAGCAGTTTGGACAGAGACTACGAGCAGTACTTC	CASSLDRDYEQYF
many	.	13	TRBV7-6	TRBJ1-2	TGTGCCAGCAGCCAAGGGCCTAACTATGGCTACACCTTC	CASSQGPNYGYTF
.	TRBD2	11	TRBV10-3	TRBJ2-1	TGTGCCATCAGTGGGGGGGGTCTGCAGTTCTTC	CAISGGGLQFF
many	.	12	TRBV7-2	TRBJ2-3	TGTGCCGGGAGGCGGGACGGAGATACGCAGTATTTT	CAGRRDGDTQYF
.	.	15	TRBV10-3	TRBJ1-1	TGTGCCATCAGTGAGTCGGCCAATACGAACACTGAAGCTTTCTTT	CAISESANTNTEAFF
many	.	11	TRBV12-3/TRBV12-4	TRBJ1-2	TGTGCCAGCAGGAGCTTCTATGGCTACACCTTC	CASRSFYGYTF
many	TRBD1	13	TRBV2	TRBJ1-2	TGTGCCAACCGGCCCGGGACAGGGAATGGCTACACCTTC	CANRPGTGNGYTF
few	TRBD1	15	TRBV12-3/TRBV12-4	TRBJ2-7	TGTGCCAGCAGTTTATGGACAGGACGGATCTACGAGCAGTACTTC	CASSLWTGRIYEQYF
.	TRBD2	14	TRBV5-1	TRBJ2-7	TGCGCCAGCAGCCGTAGCGGGAGGGGATACGAGCAGTACTTC	CASSRSGRGYEQYF
many	TRBD1	14	TRBV30	TRBJ1-1	TGTGCCTTAAGAAGAGGACAGGGGCCCCCCGAAGCTTTCTTT	CALRRGQGPPEAFF
many	TRBD2	15	TRBV6-1	TRBJ2-7	TGTGCCAGCAGAGGCACTAGCGGGAGGGCCTCCGAGCAGTACTTC	CASRGTSGRASEQYF
many	TRBD1	17	TRBV30	TRBJ1-4	TGTGCCTGGAGAGCCCGGGACAGGGGACGAGACGATGAAAAACTGTTTTTT	CAWRARDRGRDDEKLFF
many	.	11	TRBV11-2	TRBJ2-1	TGTGCCAGCAGCCCCTTAGATGAGCAGTTCTTC	CASSPLDEQFF
.	TRBD2	15	TRBV9	TRBJ2-1	TGTGCCAGCAGCGTACTAGCGGGAGTTTTGAATGAGCAGTTCTTC	CASSVLAGVLNEQFF
many	.	15	TRBV12-3/TRBV12-4	TRBJ1-2	TGTGCCAGCTCCCGCGGTGGGGAGGGAGACTATGGCTACACCTTC	CASSRGGEGDYGYTF
.	TRBD2	17	TRBV18	TRBJ2-3	TGTGCCAGCTCACCACCGAGCGGGGGGCCTGGAACAGATACGCAGTATTTT	CASSPPSGGPGTDTQYF
many	TRBD1	15	TRBV20-1	TRBJ2-7	TGCAGTGCTAGTGGTGGGACAGTCATTCGCTACGAGCAGTACTTC	CSASGGTVIRYEQYF
many	.	15	TRBV28	TRBJ1-5	TGTGCCAGCAGTTCCGATCGCAAGGGGAATCAGCCCCAGCATTTT	CASSSDRKGNQPQHF
many	.	15	TRBV6-2/TRBV6-3	TRBJ2-1	TGTGCCAGCAGTTACCTAGGCTGGCCCTACAATGAGCAGTTCTTC	CASSYLGWPYNEQFF
many	.	13	TRBV18	TRBJ1-1	TGTGCCAGCTCTCCCCTAGGGAGGACTGAAGCTTTCTTT	CASSPLGRTEAFF
many	.	14	TRBV10-3	TRBJ2-7	TGTGCCATCAGTGTACAATTCGGAGACTACGAGCAGTACTTC	CAISVQFGDYEQYF
many	.	15	TRBV20-1	TRBJ2-7	TGCAGTGCTAGCGTTCTCTCGACGGGGGTCTGGGAGCAGTACTTC	CSASVLSTGVWEQYF
few	.	12	TRBV19	TRBJ2-5	TGTGCCAGTAGGGATCTCGAGGAGACCCAGTACTTC	CASRDLEETQYF
many	.	12	TRBV20-1	TRBJ2-3	TGCAGTGCTAGCGACACGATAGATACGCAGTATTTT	CSASDTIDTQYF
many	.	10	TRBV2	TRBJ2-4	TGTGCCAGCAGCTCTTTTAGATTGAGGTTC	CASSSFRLRF
many	.	18	TRBV12-3/TRBV12-4	TRBJ1-5	TGTGCCAGCACTATTAGGGCAGGGATGAAAGTGAGCAATCAGCCCCAGCATTTT	CASTIRAGMKVSNQPQHF
.	TRBD1	13	TRBV6-1	TRBJ1-5	TGTACCAGCAGCTGGACAGGGAATCAGCCCCAGCATTTT	CTSSWTGNQPQHF
once	TRBD2	16	TRBV7-9	TRBJ2-1	TGTGCCAGCAGCGGCACACTAGCGGGAGGGCCTAGACGGATGTTCTTC	CASSGTLAGGPRRMFF
.	TRBD1	14	TRBV7-3	TRBJ1-2	TGTGCCAGCAGTTCCCCGGGACAGCTGAGTGGCTACACCTTC	CASSSPGQLSGYTF
many	TRBD2	15	TRBV20-1	TRBJ2-1	TGCAGTGCGAGGGGAGCGGGAGCCACCTACAATGAGCAGTTCTTC	CSARGAGATYNEQFF
many	.	15	TRBV30	TRBJ2-7	TGTGCCTGGAGTACAAATCCCCCCTTTAAAAGGGAGCAGTACTTC	CAWSTNPPFKREQYF
many	.	15	TRBV28	TRBJ1-5	TGTGCCAGCAGTTTAATTTGGGTTCTCAATCAGCCCCAGCATTTT	CASSLIWVLNQPQHF
.	TRBD2	18	TRBV4-1	TRBJ2-7	TGCGCCAGCAGCCAAGTAATAGGGCGGGAGGCCGCCTGGTACGAGCAGTACTTC	CASSQVIGREAAWYEQYF
.	.	15	TRBV5-8	TRBJ2-1	TGTGCCAGCAGCTGGATATATTTCTCCTACAATGAGCAGTTCTTC	CASSWIYFSYNEQFF
.	.	16	TRBV5-6	TRBJ2-2	TGTGCCAGCAGCCCCGTCGGGAGTGCGAACACCGGGGAGCTGTTTTTT	CASSPVGSANTGELFF
many	TRBD1	14	TRBV7-9	TRBJ2-5	TGTGCCAGCAGATTCGGACAGGGGAGGGAGACCCAGTACTTC	CASRFGQGRETQYF
many	.	17	TRBV12-3/TRBV12-4	TRBJ2-3	TGTGCCACCACGGGGCTCGGGGGCGGTATAAGCACAGATACGCAGTATTTT	CATTGLGGGISTDTQYF
.	.	14	TRBV19	TRBJ2-7	TGTGCCAGTAGTATTATGGAAAGACCCTACGAGCAGTACTTC	CASSIMERPYEQYF
few	TRBD1	13	TRBV6-1	TRBJ2-7	TGTGCCAGCTACGACAGGGGGCCCTACGAGCAGTACTTC	CASYDRGPYEQYF
many	.	17	TRBV27	TRBJ1-2	TGTGCCAGCAGTTTATCGGGACAAAGCTTTTATAACTATGGCTACACCTTC	CASSLSGQSFYNYGYTF
many	.	16	TRBV7-8	TRBJ1-1	TGTGCCAGCAGCTTAGCGTCCCGACATATAAACACTGAAGCTTTCTTT	CASSLASRHINTEAFF
few	.	13	TRBV20-1	TRBJ2-1	TGCAGTGCTAGTAGGTGGTTTGAGAATGAGCAGTTCTTC	CSASRWFENEQFF